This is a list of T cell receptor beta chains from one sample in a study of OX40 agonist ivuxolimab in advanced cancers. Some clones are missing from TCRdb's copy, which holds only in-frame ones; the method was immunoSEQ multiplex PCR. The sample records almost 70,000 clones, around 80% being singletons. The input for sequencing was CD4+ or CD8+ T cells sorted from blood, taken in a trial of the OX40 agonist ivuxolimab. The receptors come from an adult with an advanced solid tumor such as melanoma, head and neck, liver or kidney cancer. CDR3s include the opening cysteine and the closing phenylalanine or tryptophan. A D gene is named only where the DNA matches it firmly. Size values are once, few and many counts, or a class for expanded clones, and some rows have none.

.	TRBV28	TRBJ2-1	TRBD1	TGTGCCAGCACCTCTCTAGGGAGACAGGGTGTAAATGAGCAGTTCTTC	CASTSLGRQGVNEQFF
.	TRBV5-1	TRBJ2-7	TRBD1	TGCGCCAGCAGCCTGACAGGGGGCCGGGCTAGCGGTTTTTACGAGCAGTACTTC	CASSLTGGRASGFYEQYF
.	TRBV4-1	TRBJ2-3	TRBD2	TGCGCCAGCCGACTAGCGGGGGTGAGAGATACGCAGTATTTT	CASRLAGVRDTQYF
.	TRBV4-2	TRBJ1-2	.	TGTGCCAGCAGCCAAGACGCATATGGCTACACCTTC	CASSQDAYGYTF
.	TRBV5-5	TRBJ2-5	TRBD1	TGTGCCAGCAGCGCGACAGGGCGGGAGACCCAGTACTTC	CASSATGRETQYF
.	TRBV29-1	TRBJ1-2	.	TGCAGCGTTCAGCCGCGTGTCGCGCCTGGACCGTCGGGAGGCTACACCTTC	CSVQPRVAPGPSGGYTF
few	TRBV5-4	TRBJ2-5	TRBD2	TGTGCCAGCAGCCCCTCCCCGGGACTAGTAGGGGAGACCCAGTACTTC	CASSPSPGLVGETQYF
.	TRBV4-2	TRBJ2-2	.	TGTGCCAGCAGCCCGACGACGGCGAACACCGGGGAGCTGTTTTTT	CASSPTTANTGELFF
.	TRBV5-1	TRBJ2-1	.	TGCGCCAGCAGCCCAGGACTGTGGAGCTCCTACAATGAGCAGTTCTTC	CASSPGLWSSYNEQFF
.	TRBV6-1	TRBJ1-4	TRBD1	TGTGCCAGCAGTGCGGGGGGACAGCCAACTAATGAAAAACTGTTTTTT	CASSAGGQPTNEKLFF
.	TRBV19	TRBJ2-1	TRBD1	TGTGCCAGTAGGCTGACAGGGGCACGCAATGAGCAGTTCTTC	CASRLTGARNEQFF
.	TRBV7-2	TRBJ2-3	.	TGTGCCAGCAGCTGGGCGCCTGCGCCAGATACGCAGTATTTT	CASSWAPAPDTQYF
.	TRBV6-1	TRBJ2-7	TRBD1	TGTGCCAGCAGTGCTCGGGACAGGGGTAGAGACGAGCAGTACTTC	CASSARDRGRDEQYF
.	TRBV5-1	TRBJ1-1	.	TGCGCCAGCAGGGGACACCCGAACACTGAAGCTTTCTTT	CASRGHPNTEAFF
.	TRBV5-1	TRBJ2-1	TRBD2	TGCGCCAGCAGCTTGTTTGTTCGCGGGAGCTCCTACAATGAGCAGTTCTTC	CASSLFVRGSSYNEQFF
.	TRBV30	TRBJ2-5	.	TGTGCCTGGAGTATGACGAGAACCGGGACTCGCGCCCCCCTAGGAGAGACCCAGTACTTC	CAWSMTRTGTRAPLGETQYF
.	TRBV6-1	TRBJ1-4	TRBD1	TGTGCCAGCAGAACCTCACAGGGGCTTAATGAAAAACTGTTTTTT	CASRTSQGLNEKLFF
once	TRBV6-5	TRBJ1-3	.	TGTGCCAGCAGCCCCGAGGGACTCTCTGGAAACACCATATATTTT	CASSPEGLSGNTIYF
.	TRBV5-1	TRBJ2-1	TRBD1	TGCGCCAGCAGCTTGACCGGACAGGGCGTTAGTGAGCAGTTCTTC	CASSLTGQGVSEQFF
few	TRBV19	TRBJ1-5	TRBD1	TGTGCCAGTACCCCGGCGACAGGGGGGAATCAGCCCCAGCATTTT	CASTPATGGNQPQHF
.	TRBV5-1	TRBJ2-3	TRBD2	TGCGCCAGCAGCTTGGTTCTCACTAGCGGGGGGGATACGCAGTATTTT	CASSLVLTSGGDTQYF
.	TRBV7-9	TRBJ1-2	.	TGTGCCAGCAGCAGCCAGTGGGAGATTGGCTACACCTTC	CASSSQWEIGYTF
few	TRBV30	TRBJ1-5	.	TGTGCCTGGAGTGTACAGGGTGATCAGCCCCAGCATTTT	CAWSVQGDQPQHF
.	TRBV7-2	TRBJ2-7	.	TGTGCCAGCAGCTTAGTTGGCGGCGTCAGCTCCTACGAGCAGTACTTC	CASSLVGGVSSYEQYF
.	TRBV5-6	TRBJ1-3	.	TGTGCCAGCAGCTTACGGGGGGCTTCTGGAAACACCATATATTTT	CASSLRGASGNTIYF
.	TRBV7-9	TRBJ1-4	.	TGTGCCAGCAGCTTAGGGGGAAAAAATGAAAAACTGTTTTTT	CASSLGGKNEKLFF
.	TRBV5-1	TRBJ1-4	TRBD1	TGCGCCAGCAGACAGGGGTCCGGGGAAAAACTGTTTTTT	CASRQGSGEKLFF
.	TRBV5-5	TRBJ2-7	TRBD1	TGTGCCAGCAGCACCGGACGAGGGACAGTGCAGTACTTC	CASSTGRGTVQYF
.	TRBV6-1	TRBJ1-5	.	TGTGCCAGCAGTGAATCGGGACATCAGCCCCAGCATTTT	CASSESGHQPQHF
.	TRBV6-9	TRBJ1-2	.	TGTGCCAGCACTGGATGTAACTATGGCTACACCTTC	CASTGCNYGYTF
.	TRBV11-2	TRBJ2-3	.	TGTGCCAGCAGCTTTCGTGGACTTCCGCCCCGCACAGATACGCAGTATTTT	CASSFRGLPPRTDTQYF
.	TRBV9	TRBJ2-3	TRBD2	TGTGCCAGCAGCTCGGGGACTAGCGGGGGCACAGATACGCAGTATTTT	CASSSGTSGGTDTQYF
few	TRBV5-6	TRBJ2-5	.	TGTGCCAGCAGCCCACGGATGGGTAGCCTCCAAGAGACCCAGTACTTC	CASSPRMGSLQETQYF
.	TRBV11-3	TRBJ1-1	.	TGTGCCAGCAGCTTAGGCGGACAGTATGAAGCTTTCTTT	CASSLGGQYEAFF
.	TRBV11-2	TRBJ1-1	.	TGTGCCAGCAGCCTACGCAGGTGGCAGGGCGGAGGCACTGAAGCTTTCTTT	CASSLRRWQGGGTEAFF
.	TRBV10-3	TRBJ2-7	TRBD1	TGTGCCATCAGCCGATCGACAGGGCCCAGCTCCTACGAGCAGTACTTC	CAISRSTGPSSYEQYF
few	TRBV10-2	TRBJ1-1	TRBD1	TGCGCCAGCACCTCACGGACAGGGGGATGGGGAGGTACTGAAGCTTTCTTT	CASTSRTGGWGGTEAFF
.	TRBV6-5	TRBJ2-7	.	TGTGCCAGCAGTTACTCGACGGGGCCGTACTTC	CASSYSTGPYF
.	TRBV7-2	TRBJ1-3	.	TGTGCCAGCAGCTTAGAGGACCGCTCTGGAAACACCATATATTTT	CASSLEDRSGNTIYF
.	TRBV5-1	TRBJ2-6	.	TGCGCCAGCAGCTTCCCGAGCTCTGGGGCCAACGTCCTGACTTTC	CASSFPSSGANVLTF
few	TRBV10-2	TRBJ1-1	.	TGCGCCAGCCAGGGTATAATGAACACTGAAGCTTTCTTT	CASQGIMNTEAFF
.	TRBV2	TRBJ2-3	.	TGTGCCAGCAGGGGAGTCAACACAGATACGCAGTATTTT	CASRGVNTDTQYF
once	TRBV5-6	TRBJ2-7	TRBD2	TGTGCCAGCAGTCTAGCGGGTCTCTCCTACGAGCAGTACTTC	CASSLAGLSYEQYF
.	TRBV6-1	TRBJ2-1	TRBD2	TGTGCCAGCAGTGAAACTCGACTAGCGGGGGGCTCCTACAATGAGCAGTTCTTC	CASSETRLAGGSYNEQFF
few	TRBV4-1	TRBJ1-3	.	TGCGCCAGCAGCCCCGCCCCGGGCTTGAAAAACACCATATATTTT	CASSPAPGLKNTIYF
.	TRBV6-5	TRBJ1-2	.	TGTGCCAGCAGTTACGGGCCAGGGTCCAATGGCTACACCTTC	CASSYGPGSNGYTF
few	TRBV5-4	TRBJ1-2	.	TGTGCCAGCAGCGGGCGGGGACGGAACTATGGCTACACCTTC	CASSGRGRNYGYTF
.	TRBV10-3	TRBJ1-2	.	TGTGCCATCAGTGAATCCCCCCTTGGCTACACCTTC	CAISESPLGYTF
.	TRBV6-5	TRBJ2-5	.	TGTGCCAGCAGCAGGGGAGAGACCCAGTACTTC	CASSRGETQYF
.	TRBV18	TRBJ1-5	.	TGTGCCAGCTCACTATCGGCCCGGGAGCAGCCCCAGCATTTT	CASSLSAREQPQHF
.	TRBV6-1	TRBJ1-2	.	TGTGCCAGCAGTGAGGGGACATTAGCTAACTATGGCTACACCTTC	CASSEGTLANYGYTF
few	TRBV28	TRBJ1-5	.	TGTGCCAGCAGTCCCCAGGGCAGTAGCAATCAGCCCCAGCATTTT	CASSPQGSSNQPQHF
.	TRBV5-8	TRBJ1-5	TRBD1	TGTGCCAGCAGCTTGGGGGGACAGGGCTGGCAGCCCCAGCATTTT	CASSLGGQGWQPQHF
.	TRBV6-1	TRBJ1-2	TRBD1	TGTGCCAGCAGTCCCGGGACAGCAAACTATGGCTACACCTTC	CASSPGTANYGYTF
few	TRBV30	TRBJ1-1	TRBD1	TGTGCCTGGATGGTGACAGGGGGTAGGGACACTGAAGCTTTCTTT	CAWMVTGGRDTEAFF
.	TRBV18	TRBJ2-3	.	TGTGCCAGCTCACCCGGGGCAGGCACAGATACGCAGTATTTT	CASSPGAGTDTQYF
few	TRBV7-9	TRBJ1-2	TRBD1	TGTGCCAGCAGCTTACCAGGGGGATACGGCTACACCTTC	CASSLPGGYGYTF
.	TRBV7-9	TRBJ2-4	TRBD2	TGTGCCAGCAGCTTAGCCGGGGGGGGCCCCCTAATCTTC	CASSLAGGGPLIF
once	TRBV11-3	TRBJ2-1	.	TGTGCCAGCAGCTTAGAGCCCGGGAGTTTGGGTGAGCAGTTCTTC	CASSLEPGSLGEQFF
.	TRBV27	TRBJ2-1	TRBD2	TGTGCCAGCAGTCCTCCGGGACTAGCCTACAATGAGCAGTTCTTC	CASSPPGLAYNEQFF